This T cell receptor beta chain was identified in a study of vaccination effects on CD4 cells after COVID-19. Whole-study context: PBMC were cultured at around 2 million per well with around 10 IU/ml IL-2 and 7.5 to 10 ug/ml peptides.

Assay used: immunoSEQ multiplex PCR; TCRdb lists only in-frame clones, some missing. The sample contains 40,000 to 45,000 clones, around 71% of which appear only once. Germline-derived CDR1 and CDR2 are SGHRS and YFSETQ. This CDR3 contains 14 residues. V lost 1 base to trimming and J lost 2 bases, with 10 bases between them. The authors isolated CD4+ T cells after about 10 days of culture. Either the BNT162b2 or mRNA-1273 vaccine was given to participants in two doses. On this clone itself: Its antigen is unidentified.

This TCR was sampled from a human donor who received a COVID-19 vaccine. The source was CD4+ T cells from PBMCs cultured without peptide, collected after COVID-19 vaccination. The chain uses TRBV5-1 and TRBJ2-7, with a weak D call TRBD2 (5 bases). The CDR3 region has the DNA TGCGCCAGCAGCTTGTCCCCTAGCACCTACGAGCAGTACTTC. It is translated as CASSLSPSTYEQYF.